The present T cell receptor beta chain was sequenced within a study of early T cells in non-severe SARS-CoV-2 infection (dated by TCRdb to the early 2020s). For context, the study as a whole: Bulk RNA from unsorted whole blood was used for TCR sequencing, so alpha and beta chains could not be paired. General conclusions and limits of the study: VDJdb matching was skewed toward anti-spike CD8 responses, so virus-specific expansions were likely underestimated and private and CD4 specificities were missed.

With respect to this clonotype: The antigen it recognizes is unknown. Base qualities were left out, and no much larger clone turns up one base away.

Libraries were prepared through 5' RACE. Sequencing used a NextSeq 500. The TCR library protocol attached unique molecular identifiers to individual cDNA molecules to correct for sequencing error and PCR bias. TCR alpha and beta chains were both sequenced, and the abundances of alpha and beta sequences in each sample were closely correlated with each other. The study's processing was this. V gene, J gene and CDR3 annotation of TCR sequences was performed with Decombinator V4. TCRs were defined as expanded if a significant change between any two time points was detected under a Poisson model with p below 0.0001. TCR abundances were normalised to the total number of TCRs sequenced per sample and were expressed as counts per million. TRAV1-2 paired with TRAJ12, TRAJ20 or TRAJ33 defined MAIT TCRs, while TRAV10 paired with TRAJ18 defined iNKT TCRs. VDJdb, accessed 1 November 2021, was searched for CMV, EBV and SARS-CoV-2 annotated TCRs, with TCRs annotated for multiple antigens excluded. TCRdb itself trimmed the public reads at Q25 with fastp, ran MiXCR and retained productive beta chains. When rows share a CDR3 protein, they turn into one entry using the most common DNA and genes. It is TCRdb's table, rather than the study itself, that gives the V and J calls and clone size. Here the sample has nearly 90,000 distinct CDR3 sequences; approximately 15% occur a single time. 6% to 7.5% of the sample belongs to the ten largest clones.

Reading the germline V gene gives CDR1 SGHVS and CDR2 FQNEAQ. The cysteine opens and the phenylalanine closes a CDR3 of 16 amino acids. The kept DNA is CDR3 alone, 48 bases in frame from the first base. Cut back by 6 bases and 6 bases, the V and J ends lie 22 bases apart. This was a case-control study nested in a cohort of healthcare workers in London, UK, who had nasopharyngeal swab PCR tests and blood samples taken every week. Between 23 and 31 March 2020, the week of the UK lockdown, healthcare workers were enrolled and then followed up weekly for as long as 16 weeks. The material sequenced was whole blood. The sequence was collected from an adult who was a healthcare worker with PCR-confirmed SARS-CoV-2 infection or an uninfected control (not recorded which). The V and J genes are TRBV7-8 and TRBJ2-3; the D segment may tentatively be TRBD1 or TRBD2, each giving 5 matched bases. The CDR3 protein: CASRPSRREGVDTQYF. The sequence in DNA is TGTGCCAGCAGACCATCACGCCGGGAAGGGGTCGATACGCAGTATTTT. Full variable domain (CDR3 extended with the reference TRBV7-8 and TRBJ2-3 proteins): GAGVSQSPRYKVAKRGQDVALRCDPISGHVSLFWYQQALGQGPEFLTYFQNEAQLDKSGLPSDRFFAERPEGSVSTLKIQRTQQEDSAVYLCASRPSRREGVDTQYFGPGTRLTVL.